The entry below gives a single TCR beta chain sequence along with its context. The target antigen is unknown. This sample is part of a study of breast tumors, draining lymph nodes, adjacent tissues. The study's findings and limits: Tumor repertoires ranked between lymph nodes and nontumor tissue in diversity, with V and J gene preferences. Findings are consistent with lymph node origin and intratumoral expansion of most tumor T cells.

Via MiXCR, TCRdb re-called the multiplex PCR reads, giving one row per CDR3 protein. The sample includes some 31,000 distinct CDR3 sequences, 63% of them seen just once. The sequencing sample was made of breast tumor tissue. The TCR was taken from a female donor with breast cancer. Some clones in this sample may be carry-over from other donors' samples.

Here the CDR3 reads CASSIRTGDNSPLHF. The CDR3 DNA is TGTGCCAGCAGCATACGGACAGGGGATAATTCACCCCTCCACTTT. The rearrangement links TRBV5-5 to TRBJ1-6, with TRBD1 matching 9 bases. Germline V lookup: CDR1 SGHKS, CDR2 YYEKEE (reference sequence). V lost 4 bases and J lost 5; bases outside the gene matches: 4. The CDR3 is 15 amino acids.